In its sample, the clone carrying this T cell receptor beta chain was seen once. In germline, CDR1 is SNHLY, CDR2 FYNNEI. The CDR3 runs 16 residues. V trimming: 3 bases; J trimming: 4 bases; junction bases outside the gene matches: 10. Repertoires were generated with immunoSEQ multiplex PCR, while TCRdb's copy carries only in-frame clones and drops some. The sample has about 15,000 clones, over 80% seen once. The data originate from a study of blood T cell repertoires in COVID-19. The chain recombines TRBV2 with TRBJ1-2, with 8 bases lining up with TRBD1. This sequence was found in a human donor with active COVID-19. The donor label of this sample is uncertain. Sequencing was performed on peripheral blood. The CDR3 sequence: CASSDPSNRGTYGYTF. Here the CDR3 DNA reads TGTGCCAGCAGTGATCCGTCAAACAGGGGGACCTATGGCTACACCTTC.